Below are 25 T cell receptor beta chains sequenced from a single sample in a study of graft-versus-host responses after intestinal transplantation. Clones were sequenced by immunoSEQ multiplex PCR, and TCRdb holds only the in-frame ones, with some missing. The repertoire holds tens of thousands of clones, with roughly 90% as singletons. These receptors' targets are unknown. Specimen: unstimulated CD8+ T cells sorted from spleen or lymph node cells, collected before transplant. The receptors were sampled from a human donor who was the organ donor for an intestinal transplant.

The rearrangement uses TRBV19 and TRBJ1-1; D uncertain. CDR3 length: 12 amino acids. Germline CDR1 reads LNHDA; CDR2 reads SQIVND (reference sequence). V was shortened by 8 bases and J by 1 base, with 8 bases between the two germline ends. This CDR3 reads CASSRGNTEAFF. In nucleotides, the CDR3 is TGTGCCAGTTCTAGAGGGAACACTGAAGCTTTCTTT.

This rearrangement joins TRBV27 to TRBJ1-2; the match to TRBD1 covers 8 bases. The J segment lost 6 bases and the V segment lost 4 bases, leaving 7 bases of the junction unmatched. The CDR3 has 14 amino acids. The germline V gene has CDR1 MNHEY and CDR2 SMNVEV (reference sequence). The CDR3 DNA reads as TGTGCCAGCAGTTCGTACGTACAGGGGGATGGCTACACCTTC. This translates into CASSSYVQGDGYTF.

The chain carries TRBV7-8 and TRBJ2-5; TRBD2 aligns across 8 bases. This CDR3 has 14 amino acids. Losses at the gene ends were 2 bases for V and 5 bases for J; bases not matched to a gene: 4. Germline CDR1 is SGHVS and CDR2 is FQNEAQ. The CDR3 spells CASSLLERGETQYF. In DNA, the CDR3 is TGTGCCAGCAGCTTACTGGAGCGGGGGGAGACCCAGTACTTC.

This rearrangement joins TRBV28 to TRBJ1-1; D may be TRBD1 (5 bases). V lost 4 bases and J lost 3, with 12 bases in between. The V gene's germline CDR1 is MDHEN and CDR2 SYDVKM. The CDR3 length is 14 residues. The CDR3, as DNA: TGTGCCAGCAGTTCCCCCCGGGGGGACACTGAAGCTTTCTTT. The encoded protein is CASSSPRGDTEAFF.

The chain combines TRBV30 with TRBJ1-6; 7 bases map to TRBD1. This CDR3 has 17 residues. CDR1 is GTSNPN and CDR2 is SVGIG in the germline V gene (reference sequence). J lost 10 bases, V lost 1 base, and 16 bases had no gene match. The CDR3 bases are TGTGCCTGGAGTGCCAGCTTAGGGACAGTCACGGGCTCACCCCTCCACTTT. Translated, it gives CAWSASLGTVTGSPLHF.

The chain has TRBV5-1 and TRBJ1-1; maybe TRBD1 (5 bases). The CDR3 has 19 amino acids. Germline CDR1 and CDR2: SGHRS and YFSETQ. The germline V and J ends were trimmed by 2 bases and 5 bases, with 28 bases remaining between them. Here the CDR3 reads CASSLIGETSPGKGTEAFF. In DNA, the CDR3 is TGCGCCAGCAGCTTAATCGGCGAGACATCTCCGGGCAAGGGGACTGAAGCTTTCTTT.

The J gene is TRBJ1-4, the V gene TRBV4-1; TRBD1 agrees at 7 bases. The CDR3 consists of 16 residues. The J segment lost 7 bases and the V segment lost 3 bases, leaving 11 bases of the junction unmatched. Germline V lookup: CDR1 MGHRA, CDR2 YSYEKL. The CDR3 DNA reads TGCGCCAGCAGCCAGACCCGACAGGGAATAGGTGAAAAACTGTTTTTT. It codes for CASSQTRQGIGEKLFF.

This clone was detected only a few times. V is TRBV10-3 and J is TRBJ1-2; 9 nucleotides agree with TRBD1. Germline assignment: CDR1 ENHRY and CDR2 SYGVKD. Germline trimming cut 6 bases from V and 5 bases from J; bases unmatched to any gene: 4. This CDR3 has 13 residues. CDR3 bases: TGTGCCATCAGCCGGGACAGGGTATATGGCTACACCTTC. This translates into CAISRDRVYGYTF.

J is TRBJ1-1 and V is TRBV19; possibly TRBD1 for D (5 bases). CDR1 and CDR2 (germline): LNHDA, SQIVND (reference sequence). The CDR3 has 15 amino acids. Deletions cut 5 bases from V and 3 bases from J, with 16 bases between. DNA for the CDR3: TGTGCCAGTAGTTCCGGGGGGGACGGGTACACTGAAGCTTTCTTT. It encodes CASSSGGDGYTEAFF.

The CDR3 is CASSEASRIQPQHF. CDR3 in DNA: TGTGCCAGCAGTGAAGCGAGCAGGATTCAGCCCCAGCATTTT. This rearrangement joins TRBV6-1 to TRBJ1-5; D is ambiguous. V was cut by 0 bases and J by 6 bases, with 9 bases left in between. This CDR3 is 14 amino acids long. The germline V gene has CDR1 MNHNS and CDR2 SASEGT.

The V call is TRBV7-2, the J call TRBJ2-5; D is perhaps TRBD2 (5 bases). This CDR3 is 13 amino acids long. Between the trimmed V and J ends, which lost 8 bases and 5 bases, there was a span of 15 bases. From germline, CDR1 is SGHTA and CDR2 FQGNSA. CDR3 amino acids: CASQSTGVETQYF. The CDR3 coding sequence is TGTGCCAGCCAATCTACCGGGGTTGAGACCCAGTACTTC.

The rearrangement joins TRBV18 to TRBJ2-1; maybe TRBD1 (6 bases). Deletions cut 0 bases from V and 3 bases from J, with 9 bases between. This CDR3 has 15 residues. The V gene's germline CDR1 is KGHSH and CDR2 LQKENI. The CDR3 here is CASSPPGAYYNEQFF. The CDR3 DNA sequence: TGTGCCAGCTCACCACCGGGGGCATACTACAATGAGCAGTTCTTC. Filled out from reference TRBV18 and TRBJ2-1, the complete variable domain reads NAGVMQNPRHLVRRRGQEARLRCSPMKGHSHVYWYRQLPEEGLKFMVYLQKENIIDESGMPKERFSAEFPKEGPSILRIQQVVRGDSAAYFCASSPPGAYYNEQFFGPGTRLTVL.

The genes are TRBV11-2 and TRBJ1-3; TRBD1 might be the D (6 bases). In germline, CDR1 is SGHAT, CDR2 FQNNGV. CDR3 size: 16 residues. V gave up 1 base and J gave up 2 bases, with 12 bases separating them. The CDR3 DNA reads TGTGCCAGCAGCTTAGGCCAGGACAGCCCTGGAAACACCATATATTTT. Protein sequence: CASSLGQDSPGNTIYF.

The V gene is TRBV5-1, the J gene TRBJ1-4; tentatively, D is TRBD1 (5 bases). The germline gives CDR1 SGHRS, CDR2 YFSETQ. The CDR3 loop spans 14 amino acids. The germline V and J ends were trimmed by 4 bases and 8 bases, with 15 bases remaining between them. The CDR3 loop is CASSQPTGVEKLFF. The CDR3 coding sequence is TGCGCCAGCAGCCAACCGACGGGGGTCGAAAAACTGTTTTTT. The variable domain in full, with the rest retrieved from reference TRBV5-1 and TRBJ1-4, is KAGVTQTPRYLIKTRGQQVTLSCSPISGHRSVSWYQQTPGQGLQFLFEYFSETQRNKGNFPGRFSGRQFSNSRSEMNVSTLELGDSALYLCASSQPTGVEKLFFGSGTQLSVL.

V and J are TRBV19 and TRBJ1-6; D might be TRBD1 (6 bases). The CDR3 loop spans 13 amino acids. Trimming cost V 3 bases and J 10 bases, with 10 bases left between them. Germline CDR1 LNHDA, CDR2 SQIVND (reference sequence). DNA of the CDR3: TGTGCCAGTAGTATTTCAGGGGCATCACCCCTCCACTTT. Translation gives CASSISGASPLHF.

This clone was seen once. The chain links TRBV6-5 to TRBJ2-5; 8 bases are a match to TRBD2. CDR3 size: 14 residues. Germline V gives CDR1 MNHEY, CDR2 SVGAGI. The V gene end was trimmed by 7 bases and the J gene end by 6 bases; junction bases not matched to a gene: 10. CDR3 region: CASTRRGARQTQYF. The CDR3 DNA follows: TGTGCCAGCACTCGGCGGGGGGCCAGGCAGACCCAGTACTTC.

The genes are TRBV7-6 and TRBJ2-7; D is ambiguous. This CDR3 comprises 15 residues. Trimming removed 1 base at V and 0 bases at J, with 10 bases between. Germline values: CDR1 SGHVS, CDR2 FNYEAQ. The chain's CDR3 is CASSLGVDSSYEQYV. CDR3 DNA: TGTGCCAGCAGCTTAGGGGTCGATAGCTCCTACGAGCAGTACGTC.

The rearrangement uses TRBV28 and TRBJ1-1; D is ambiguous. The CDR3 consists of 14 residues. The germline V gene has CDR1 MDHEN and CDR2 SYDVKM. Between the trimmed V and J ends, which lost 4 bases and 0 bases, there was a span of 9 bases. In nucleotides, the CDR3 is TGTGCCAGCAGTTCGGGTCAGCTGAACACTGAAGCTTTCTTT. Encoded protein: CASSSGQLNTEAFF. The variable domain in full, completed from reference TRBV28 and TRBJ1-1, reads DVKVTQSSRYLVKRTGEKVFLECVQDMDHENMFWYRQDPGLGLRLIYFSYDVKMKEKGDIPEGYSVSREKKERFSLILESASTNQTSMYLCASSSGQLNTEAFFGQGTRLTVV.

V and J are TRBV7-6 and TRBJ2-1, with TRBD2 matching 10 bases. The V segment lost 1 base and the J segment 3 bases; nucleotides outside the gene matches: 6. Germline V gene sequence: CDR1 SGHVS, CDR2 FNYEAQ. The CDR3 loop spans 17 amino acids. CDR3 region: CASSLGLAGGVYNEQFF. For the CDR3, the DNA is TGTGCCAGCAGCTTAGGCTTAGCGGGGGGCGTCTACAATGAGCAGTTCTTC.

This clone was observed a handful of times. The gene calls are TRBV5-4 and TRBJ1-1, with D perhaps matching TRBD1 (5 bases). The V end lost 4 bases, the J end lost 1 base, and 11 bases lay between the germline ends. Germline assignment: CDR1 SGHNT and CDR2 YYREEE (reference sequence). The CDR3 length is 14 residues. The CDR3 loop reads CASSVAGGNTEAFF. CDR3 bases: TGTGCCAGCAGCGTCGCGGGGGGGAACACTGAAGCTTTCTTT.

The chain has TRBV29-1 and TRBJ2-3; D unresolved. Trimming left V 6 bases short and J 5 bases short, with 12 bases between. This CDR3 contains 12 residues. Germline CDR1 SQVTM, CDR2 ANQGSEA. CDR3 coding DNA: TGCAGCGTCGAGAGGAGAGGAGATACGCAGTATTTT. Translated: CSVERRGDTQYF.

This chain uses TRBV9 with TRBJ2-1; 12 bases match TRBD2. V gave up 3 bases and J gave up 3 bases; unmatched junction bases: 7. The CDR3 is made up of 17 amino acids. Per germline, CDR1 SGDLS and CDR2 YYNGEE. CDR3 sequence reads: CASSEGWTSGNYNEQFF. DNA of the CDR3: TGTGCCAGCAGCGAGGGCTGGACTAGCGGGAACTACAATGAGCAGTTCTTC.

The chain recombines TRBV19 with TRBJ2-3; 8 bases map to TRBD1. Germline V gene lookup returns CDR1 LNHDA and CDR2 SQIVND (reference sequence). There are 15 residues in the CDR3. Losses at the gene ends were 6 bases for V and 4 bases for J; bases not matched to a gene: 9. CDR3 sequence (DNA): TGTGCCAGTAGCCCGACAGGGGCCACTGCAGATACGCAGTATTTT. Translating it yields CASSPTGATADTQYF.

The chain recombines TRBV15 with TRBJ2-2; no firm D call. Germline V gene sequence: CDR1 LNHNV, CDR2 YYDKDF (reference sequence). This CDR3 is built from 13 residues. V lost 5 bases, J lost 6 bases, and 10 bases lay in between. CDR3 loop: CATSRGRAGELFF. CDR3 DNA: TGTGCCACCAGCCGAGGACGGGCCGGGGAGCTGTTTTTT.

The CDR3 loop is CASSPGTGLNTEAFF. The CDR3 DNA follows: TGTGCCAGCAGTCCCGGGACAGGGTTAAACACTGAAGCTTTCTTT. This chain uses TRBV6-6 with TRBJ1-1; TRBD1 aligns across 9 bases. The V gene's germline CDR1 is MNHNY and CDR2 SVGAGI (reference sequence). V gave up 5 bases and J gave up 2 bases; unmatched junction bases: 6. This CDR3 spans 15 amino acids.